This T cell receptor (beta chain) emerged from a study of shared clonotypes between healthy human individuals. Overall study context: For every donor, three CD4 naive, three CD4 memory, two CD8 naive and one CD8 memory plates were used. Study outcomes and limitations: Represented diversity, genetic and exposure-history alike, was limited by few donors. Sorted-subset samples were not fully sequenced, rarefaction indicated. Tissues were not sampled, only blood, and their repertoires likely differ.

Only CD45RO-negative cells positively selected for CCR7 counted as naive CD8 cells, so terminally differentiated effector memory CD45RA+ cells were excluded. V shed 5 bases and J shed 1 base, with 11 bases lying between them. The CDR3 runs to 14 residues. Germline assignment: CDR1 SGHAT and CDR2 FQNNGV. Some clones are missing from TCRdb's copy, which holds only in-frame ones; the method was immunoSEQ multiplex PCR. The top ten hold 0.25% to 0.35% of the sample, which has under 600,000 clones, roughly 98% seen once. About this clone itself: Its antigen is unidentified.

The chain combines TRBV11-2 with TRBJ2-5; TRBD2 might be the D (7 bases). The sample consisted of naive CD8+ T cells sorted from blood. This receptor was taken from a man aged 30 to 39 in good health. The CDR3 sequence is CASSLRGRQETQYF. The CDR3 DNA follows: TGTGCCAGCAGCCTGCGGGGGCGCCAAGAGACCCAGTACTTC.